The text below deals with one TCR beta chain. The data are from a study of blood T cell dynamics during melanoma immunotherapy. Whole-study context: Metastatic melanoma patients received first-line pembrolizumab or nivolumab plus ipilimumab.

This CDR3 region has 14 residues. Germline V gives CDR1 SGHRS, CDR2 YFSETQ. Trimming took 4 bases from V and 11 from J, leaving 18 bases between them. Time point meaning: pre-treatment baseline. Blood was drawn before treatment and at week 3 after checkpoint blockade. Using immunoSEQ multiplex PCR, the repertoire was profiled, and TCRdb retains in-frame clones only, with some absent. The table has about 6,300 clones, around 90% seen once. This chain links TRBV5-1 with TRBJ2-2; a possible D gene is TRBD2 (5 bases). The clonotype comes from a human donor with melanoma. The specimen was cell-free DNA from blood, collected from a patient treated with checkpoint blockade. The CDR3 here is CASSPDSRAKELFF. The CDR3 bases are TGCGCCAGCAGCCCTGACTCGCGGGCCAAAGAGCTGTTTTTT.